The clone carrying this T cell receptor (beta chain) was seen many times. The data stem from a study of blood T cell repertoires in COVID-19. Generated by immunoSEQ multiplex PCR, the TCRdb table keeps only in-frame clones and is missing some. The sample lists roughly 250,000 clones, roughly nine tenths occurring once. Germline CDR1 and CDR2: MNHEY and SVGAGI. V was pared by 5 bases and J by 1 base, with 6 bases of the junction left unmatched. This CDR3 is built from 15 residues. Patients of the Seattle cohort, enrolled during active infection, were followed longitudinally. The clonotype originates from a woman younger than 45 with COVID-19, enrolled during active disease. This rearrangement joins TRBV6-5 to TRBJ2-3; 7 bases match TRBD2. Material: peripheral blood. The CDR3 DNA sequence: TGTGCCAGCAGTCCCGTAGGGAGGGGCACAGATACGCAGTATTTT. Translating gives CASSPVGRGTDTQYF.